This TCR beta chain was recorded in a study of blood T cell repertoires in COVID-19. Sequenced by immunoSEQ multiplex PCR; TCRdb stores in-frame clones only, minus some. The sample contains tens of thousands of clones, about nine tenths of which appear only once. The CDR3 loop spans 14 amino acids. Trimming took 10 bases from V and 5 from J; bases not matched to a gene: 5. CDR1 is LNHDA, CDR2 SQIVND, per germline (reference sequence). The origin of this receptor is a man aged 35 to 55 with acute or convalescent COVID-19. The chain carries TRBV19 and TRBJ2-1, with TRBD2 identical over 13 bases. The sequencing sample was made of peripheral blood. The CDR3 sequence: CATRTSGSDNEQFF. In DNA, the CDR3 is TGTGCCACCAGGACTAGCGGGAGTGACAATGAGCAGTTCTTC.